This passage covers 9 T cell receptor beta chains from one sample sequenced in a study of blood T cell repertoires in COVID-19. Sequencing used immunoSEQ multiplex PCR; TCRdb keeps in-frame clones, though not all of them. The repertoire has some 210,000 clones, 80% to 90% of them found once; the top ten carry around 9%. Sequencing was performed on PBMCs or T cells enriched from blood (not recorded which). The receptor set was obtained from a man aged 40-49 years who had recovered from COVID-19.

CDR3 nucleotide sequence: TGTGCCAGTAGTATCCAGGGGTCGCCCGGGGAGCTGTTTTTT. Protein sequence: CASSIQGSPGELFF. The rearrangement joins TRBV19 to TRBJ2-2; maybe TRBD1 (6 bases). V shed 3 bases and J shed 6 bases, with 11 bases lying between them. Germline V gene lookup returns CDR1 LNHDA and CDR2 SQIVND (reference sequence). This CDR3 contains 14 residues. Full variable domain (missing parts from reference TRBV19 and TRBJ2-2): DGGITQSPKYLFRKEGQNVTLSCEQNLNHDAMYWYRQDPGQGLRLIYYSQIVNDFQKGDIAEGYSVSREKKESFPLTVTSAQKNPTAFYLCASSIQGSPGELFFGEGSRLTVL.

CDR3 in DNA: TGTGCCATCAGTGAGTCGGCGGGGGACAGGGGGGTCTACGAGCAGTACTTC. This gives the protein CAISESAGDRGVYEQYF. The rearrangement joins TRBV10-3 to TRBJ2-7; 11 positions agree with TRBD1. This CDR3 spans 17 amino acids. The V segment lost 0 bases and the J segment 3 bases; nucleotides outside the gene matches: 7. Germline loops: CDR1 ENHRY, CDR2 SYGVKD.

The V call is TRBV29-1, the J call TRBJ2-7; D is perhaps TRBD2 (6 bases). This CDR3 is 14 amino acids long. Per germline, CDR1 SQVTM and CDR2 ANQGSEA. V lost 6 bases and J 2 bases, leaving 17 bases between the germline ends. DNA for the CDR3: TGCAGCGTCGCAACAGGAGGGGTCACCTACGAGCAGTACTTC. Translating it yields CSVATGGVTYEQYF.

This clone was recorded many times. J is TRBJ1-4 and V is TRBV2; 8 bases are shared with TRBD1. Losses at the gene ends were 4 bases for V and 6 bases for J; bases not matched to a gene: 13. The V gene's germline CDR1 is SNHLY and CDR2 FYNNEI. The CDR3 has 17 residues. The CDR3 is CASSGGPGTGTDEKLFF. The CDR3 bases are TGTGCCAGCAGTGGGGGTCCCGGGACAGGAACCGATGAAAAACTGTTTTTT.

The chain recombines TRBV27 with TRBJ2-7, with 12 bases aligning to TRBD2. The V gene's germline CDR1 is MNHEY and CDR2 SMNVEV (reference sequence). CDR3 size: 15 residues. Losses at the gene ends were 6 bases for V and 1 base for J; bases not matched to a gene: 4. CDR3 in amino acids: CASRLTSGRSYEQYF. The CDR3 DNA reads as TGTGCCAGCAGGTTAACTAGCGGGAGGTCCTACGAGCAGTACTTC.

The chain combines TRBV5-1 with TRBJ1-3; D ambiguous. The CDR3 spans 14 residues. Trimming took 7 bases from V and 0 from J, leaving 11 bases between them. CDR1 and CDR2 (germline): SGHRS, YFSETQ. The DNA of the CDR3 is TGCGCCAGCTACAATGAAAGCTCTGGAAACACCATATATTTT. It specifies CASYNESSGNTIYF.

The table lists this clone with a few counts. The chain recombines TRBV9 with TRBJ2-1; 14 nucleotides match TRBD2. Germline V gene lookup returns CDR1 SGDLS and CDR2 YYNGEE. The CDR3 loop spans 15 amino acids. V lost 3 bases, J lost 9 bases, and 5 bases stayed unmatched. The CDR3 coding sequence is TGTGCCAGCAGCGGAAGACTAGCGGGAGGGGGTGAGCAGTTCTTC. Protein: CASSGRLAGGGEQFF.

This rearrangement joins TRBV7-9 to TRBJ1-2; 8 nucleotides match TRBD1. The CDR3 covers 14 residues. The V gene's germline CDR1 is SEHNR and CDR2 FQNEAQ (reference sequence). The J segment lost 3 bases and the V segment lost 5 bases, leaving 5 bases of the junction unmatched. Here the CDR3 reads CASSPTGGDYGYTF. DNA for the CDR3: TGTGCCAGCAGCCCCACAGGGGGGGACTATGGCTACACCTTC.

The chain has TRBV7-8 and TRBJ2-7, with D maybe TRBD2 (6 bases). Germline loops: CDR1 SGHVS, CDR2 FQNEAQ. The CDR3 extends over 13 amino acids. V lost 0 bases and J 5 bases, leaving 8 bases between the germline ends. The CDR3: CASSLAGGNEQYF. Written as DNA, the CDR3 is TGTGCCAGCAGCTTAGCGGGCGGGAACGAGCAGTACTTC.